This T cell receptor beta chain derives from a study of blood T cells in healthy people across ages. PCR was performed a second time for about 7 to 11 cycles using a sample-barcoded 5' primer and a J-beta primer mix. MiXCR, applied by TCRdb to the 5' RACE reads, yields one record per CDR3 protein. The sample lists approximately 670,000 distinct CDR3 sequences; roughly two fifths were seen once. With V trimmed by 4 bases and J by 4 bases, 6 bases remained unmatched. The germline V gene has CDR1 SGHAT and CDR2 FQNNGV. CDR3 length: 15 amino acids. V gene TRBV11-2 combines with J gene TRBJ2-1; TRBD1 agrees at 8 bases. Sequenced: blood. The receptor was isolated from an elderly man in good health. For the CDR3, the DNA is TGTGCCAGCAGCTCCAGGGACAGGAATTACAATGAGCAGTTCTTC. Protein sequence: CASSSRDRNYNEQFF.